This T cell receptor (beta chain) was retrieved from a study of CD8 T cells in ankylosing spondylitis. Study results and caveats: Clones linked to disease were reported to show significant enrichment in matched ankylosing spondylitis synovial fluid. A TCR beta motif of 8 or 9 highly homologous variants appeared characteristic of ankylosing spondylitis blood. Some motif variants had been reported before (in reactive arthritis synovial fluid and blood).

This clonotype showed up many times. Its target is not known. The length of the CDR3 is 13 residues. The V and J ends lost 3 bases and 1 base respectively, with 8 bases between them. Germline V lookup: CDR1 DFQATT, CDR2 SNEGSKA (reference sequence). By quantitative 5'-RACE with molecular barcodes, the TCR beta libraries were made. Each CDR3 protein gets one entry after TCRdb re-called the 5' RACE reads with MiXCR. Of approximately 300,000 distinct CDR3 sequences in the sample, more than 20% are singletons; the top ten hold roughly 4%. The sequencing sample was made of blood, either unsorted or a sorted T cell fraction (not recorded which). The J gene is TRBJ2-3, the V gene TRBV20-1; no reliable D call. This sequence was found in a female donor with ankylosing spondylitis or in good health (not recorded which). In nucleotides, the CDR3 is TGCAGTGCTAGTCTGGTACGCACAGATACGCAGTATTTT. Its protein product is CSASLVRTDTQYF.